This TCR beta chain was sequenced for a study of blood T cell repertoires in COVID-19. Across the whole study: Sources were T cells, B-cell-depleted T cells, or PBMCs; the material itself was cDNA or gDNA.

Germline V gene lookup returns CDR1 LNHDA and CDR2 SQIVND (reference sequence). This CDR3 is 16 amino acids long. J gave up 4 bases and V 5 bases, and 10 bases lay outside the gene matches. Profiled with immunoSEQ multiplex PCR; TCRdb holds only in-frame clones, not every one. The sample contains 54,000 or so clones, about nine tenths of which appear only once. This TCR was sampled from a man between 45 and 60 years old with active COVID-19. The rearrangement links TRBV19 to TRBJ2-3; 9 bases are a match to TRBD2. Input material: peripheral blood. The CDR3 bases are TGTGCCAGTAGTGTCTGGCTAGCGGGGTTGCCAGATACGCAGTATTTT. Protein sequence: CASSVWLAGLPDTQYF. The whole variable domain, filled in from reference TRBV19 and TRBJ2-3, reads DGGITQSPKYLFRKEGQNVTLSCEQNLNHDAMYWYRQDPGQGLRLIYYSQIVNDFQKGDIAEGYSVSREKKESFPLTVTSAQKNPTAFYLCASSVWLAGLPDTQYFGPGTRLTVL.